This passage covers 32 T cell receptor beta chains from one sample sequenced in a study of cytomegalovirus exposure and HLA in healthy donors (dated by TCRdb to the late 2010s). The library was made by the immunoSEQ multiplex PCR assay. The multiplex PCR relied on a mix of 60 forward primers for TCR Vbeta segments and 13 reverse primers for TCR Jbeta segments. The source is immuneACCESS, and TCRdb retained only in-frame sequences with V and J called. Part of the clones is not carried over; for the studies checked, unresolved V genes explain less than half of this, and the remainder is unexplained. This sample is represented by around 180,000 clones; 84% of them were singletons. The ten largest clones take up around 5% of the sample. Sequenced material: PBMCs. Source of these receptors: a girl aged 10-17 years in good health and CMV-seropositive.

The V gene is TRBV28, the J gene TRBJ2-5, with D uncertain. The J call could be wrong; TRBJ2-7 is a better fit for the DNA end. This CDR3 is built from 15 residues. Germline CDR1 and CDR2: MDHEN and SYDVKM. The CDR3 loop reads CASSTLPGSYYEQYF. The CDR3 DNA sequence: TGTGCCAGCAGTACTCTCCCCGGCTCCTACTACGAGCAGTACTTC.

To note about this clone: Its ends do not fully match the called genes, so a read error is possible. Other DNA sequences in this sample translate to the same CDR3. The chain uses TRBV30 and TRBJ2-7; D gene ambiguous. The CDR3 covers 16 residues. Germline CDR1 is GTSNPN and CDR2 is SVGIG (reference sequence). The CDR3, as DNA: TGCGCCTGGAGTGTACCAAGAAGAAAAGGAGTCTACGAGCAGTACTTC. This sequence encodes CAWSVPRRKGVYEQYF.

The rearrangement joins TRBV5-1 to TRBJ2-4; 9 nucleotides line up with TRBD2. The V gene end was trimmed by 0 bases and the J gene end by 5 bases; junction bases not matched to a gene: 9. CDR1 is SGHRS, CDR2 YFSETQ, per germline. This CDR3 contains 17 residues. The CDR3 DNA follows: TGCGCCAGCAGCTTGGGGGATAGCGGGGGACTCCAAAACATTCAGTACTTC. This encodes CASSLGDSGGLQNIQYF.

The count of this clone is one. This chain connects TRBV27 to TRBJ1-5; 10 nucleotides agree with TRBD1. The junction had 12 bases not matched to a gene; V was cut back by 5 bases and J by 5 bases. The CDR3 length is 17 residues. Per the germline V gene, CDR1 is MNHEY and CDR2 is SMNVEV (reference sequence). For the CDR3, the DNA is TGTGCCAGCAGTGCTTACGTGACAGGGGGCCATTATCAGCCCCAGCATTTT. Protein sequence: CASSAYVTGGHYQPQHF.

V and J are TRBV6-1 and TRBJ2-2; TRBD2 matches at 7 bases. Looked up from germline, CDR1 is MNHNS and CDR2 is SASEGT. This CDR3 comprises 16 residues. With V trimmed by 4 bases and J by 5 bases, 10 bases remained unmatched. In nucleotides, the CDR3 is TGTGCCAGCAGTGTCTGGGGGGGTCCCGGGACCGGGGAGCTGTTTTTT. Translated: CASSVWGGPGTGELFF.

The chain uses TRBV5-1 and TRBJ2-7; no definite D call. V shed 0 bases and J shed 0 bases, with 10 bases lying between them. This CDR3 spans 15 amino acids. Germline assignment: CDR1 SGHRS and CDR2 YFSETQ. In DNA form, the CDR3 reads TGCGCCAGCAGCTTGGTACCACGGTCCTCCTACGAGCAGTACTTC. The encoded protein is CASSLVPRSSYEQYF.

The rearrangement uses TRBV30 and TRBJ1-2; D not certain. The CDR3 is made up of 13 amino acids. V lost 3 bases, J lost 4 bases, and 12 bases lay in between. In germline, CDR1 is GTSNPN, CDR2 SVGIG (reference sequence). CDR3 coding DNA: TGTGCCTGGAGCACCCTACAGCCCTATGGCTACACCTTC. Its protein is CAWSTLQPYGYTF.

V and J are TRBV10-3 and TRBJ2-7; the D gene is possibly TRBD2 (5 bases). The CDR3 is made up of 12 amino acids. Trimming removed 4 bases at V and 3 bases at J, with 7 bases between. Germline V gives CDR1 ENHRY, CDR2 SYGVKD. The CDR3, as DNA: TGTGCCATCAGTGCCGGGAACTACGAGCAGTACTTC. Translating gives CAISAGNYEQYF.

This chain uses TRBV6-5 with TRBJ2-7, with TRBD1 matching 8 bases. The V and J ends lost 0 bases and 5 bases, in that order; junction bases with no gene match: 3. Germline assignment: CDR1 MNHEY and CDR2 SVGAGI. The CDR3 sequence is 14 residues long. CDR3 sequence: CASSYSQGANEQYF. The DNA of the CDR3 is TGTGCCAGCAGTTACTCGCAGGGGGCTAACGAGCAGTACTTC.

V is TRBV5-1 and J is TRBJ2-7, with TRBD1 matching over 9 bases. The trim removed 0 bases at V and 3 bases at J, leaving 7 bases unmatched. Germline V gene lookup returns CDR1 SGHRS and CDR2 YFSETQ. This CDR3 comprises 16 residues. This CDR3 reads CASSLGGTGRFYEQYF. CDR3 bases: TGCGCCAGCAGCTTGGGTGGGACAGGGCGATTCTACGAGCAGTACTTC. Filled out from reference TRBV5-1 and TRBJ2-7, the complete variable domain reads KAGVTQTPRYLIKTRGQQVTLSCSPISGHRSVSWYQQTPGQGLQFLFEYFSETQRNKGNFPGRFSGRQFSNSRSEMNVSTLELGDSALYLCASSLGGTGRFYEQYFGPGTRLTVT.

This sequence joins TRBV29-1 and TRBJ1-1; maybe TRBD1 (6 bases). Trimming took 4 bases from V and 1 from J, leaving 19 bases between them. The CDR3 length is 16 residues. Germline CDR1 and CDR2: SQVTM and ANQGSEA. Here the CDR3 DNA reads TGCAGCGTTGGTGACGACAGGACGAGCCGGAACACTGAAGCTTTCTTT. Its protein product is CSVGDDRTSRNTEAFF. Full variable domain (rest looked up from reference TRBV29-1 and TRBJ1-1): SAVISQKPSRDICQRGTSLTIQCQVDSQVTMMFWYRQQPGQSLTLIATANQGSEATYESGFVIDKFPISRPNLTFSTLTVSNMSPEDSSIYLCSVGDDRTSRNTEAFFGQGTRLTVV.

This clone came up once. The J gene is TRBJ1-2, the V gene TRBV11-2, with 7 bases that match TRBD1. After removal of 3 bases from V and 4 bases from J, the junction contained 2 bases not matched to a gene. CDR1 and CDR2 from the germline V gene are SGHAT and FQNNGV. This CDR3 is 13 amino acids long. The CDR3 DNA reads TGTGCCAGCAGCTTCGACAGGGCCTATGGCTACACCTTC. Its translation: CASSFDRAYGYTF. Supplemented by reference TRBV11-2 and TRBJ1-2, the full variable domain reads EAGVAQSPRYKIIEKRQSVAFWCNPISGHATLYWYQQILGQGPKLLIQFQNNGVVDDSQLPKDRFSAERLKGVDSTLKIQPAKLEDSAVYLCASSFDRAYGYTFGSGTRLTVV.

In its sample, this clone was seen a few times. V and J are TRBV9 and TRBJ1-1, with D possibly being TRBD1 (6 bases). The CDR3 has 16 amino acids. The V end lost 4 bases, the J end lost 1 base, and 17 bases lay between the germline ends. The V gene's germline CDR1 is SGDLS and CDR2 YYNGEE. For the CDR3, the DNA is TGTGCCAGCAGCCTCAGGGGACACCCACCGAACACTGAAGCTTTCTTT. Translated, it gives CASSLRGHPPNTEAFF.

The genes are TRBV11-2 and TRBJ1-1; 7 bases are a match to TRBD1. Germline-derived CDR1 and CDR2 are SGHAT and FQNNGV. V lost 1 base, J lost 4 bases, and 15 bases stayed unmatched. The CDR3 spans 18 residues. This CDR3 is CASSLVAEDRVRATEAFF. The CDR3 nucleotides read TGTGCCAGCAGCTTAGTAGCTGAAGACAGGGTTAGGGCCACTGAAGCTTTCTTT.

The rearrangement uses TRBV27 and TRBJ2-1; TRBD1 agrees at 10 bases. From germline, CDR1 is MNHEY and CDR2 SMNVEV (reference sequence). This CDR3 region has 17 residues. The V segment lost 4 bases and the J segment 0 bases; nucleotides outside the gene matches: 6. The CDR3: CASSSNRDRGSYNEQFF. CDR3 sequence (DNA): TGTGCCAGCAGTTCGAACCGGGACAGGGGCTCCTACAATGAGCAGTTCTTC.

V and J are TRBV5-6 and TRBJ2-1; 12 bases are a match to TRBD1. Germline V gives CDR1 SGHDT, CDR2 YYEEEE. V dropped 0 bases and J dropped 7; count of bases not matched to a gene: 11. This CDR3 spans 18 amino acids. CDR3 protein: CASSLVIARDRGHNEQFF. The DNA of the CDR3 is TGTGCCAGCAGCTTGGTGATAGCCCGGGACAGGGGGCATAATGAGCAGTTCTTC.

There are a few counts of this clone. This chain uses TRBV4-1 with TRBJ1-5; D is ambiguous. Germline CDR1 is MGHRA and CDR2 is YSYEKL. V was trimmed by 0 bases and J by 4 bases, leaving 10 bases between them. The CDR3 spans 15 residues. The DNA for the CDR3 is TGCGCCAGCAGCCAAGATTCGCGCGCAAATCAGCCCCAGCATTTT. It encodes CASSQDSRANQPQHF.

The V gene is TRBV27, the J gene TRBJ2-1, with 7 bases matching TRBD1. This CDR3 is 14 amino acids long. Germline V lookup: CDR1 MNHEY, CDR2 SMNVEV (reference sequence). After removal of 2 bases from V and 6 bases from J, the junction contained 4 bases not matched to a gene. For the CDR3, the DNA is TGTGCCAGCAGTTTAGGGGGACAGATCAATGAGCAGTTCTTC. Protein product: CASSLGGQINEQFF.

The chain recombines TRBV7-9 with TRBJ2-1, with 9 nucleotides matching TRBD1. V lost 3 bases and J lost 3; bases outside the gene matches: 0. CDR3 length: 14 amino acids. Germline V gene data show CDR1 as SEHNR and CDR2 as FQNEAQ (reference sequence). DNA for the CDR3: TGTGCCAGCAGCTTGGGACAGGGCTACAATGAGCAGTTCTTC. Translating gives CASSLGQGYNEQFF.

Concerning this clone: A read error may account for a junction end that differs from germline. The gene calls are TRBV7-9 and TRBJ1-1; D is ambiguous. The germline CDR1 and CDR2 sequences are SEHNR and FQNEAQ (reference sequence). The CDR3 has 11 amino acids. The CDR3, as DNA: TGTGCCAGCAGCTTAGAAACAGAACCCGCCTTT. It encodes CASSLETEPAF.

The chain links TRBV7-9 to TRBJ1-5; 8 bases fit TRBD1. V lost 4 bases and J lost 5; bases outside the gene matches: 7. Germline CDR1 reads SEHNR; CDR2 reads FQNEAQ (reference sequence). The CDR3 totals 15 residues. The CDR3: CASSSQGALHQPQHF. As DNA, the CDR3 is TGTGCCAGCAGCTCGCAGGGGGCCCTCCATCAGCCCCAGCATTTT.

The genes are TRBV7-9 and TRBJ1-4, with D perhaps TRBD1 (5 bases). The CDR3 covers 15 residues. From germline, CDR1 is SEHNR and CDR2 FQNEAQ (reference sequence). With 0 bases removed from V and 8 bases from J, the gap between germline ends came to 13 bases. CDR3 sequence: CASSLAEAGKEKLFF. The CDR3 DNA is TGTGCCAGCAGCTTAGCCGAGGCAGGGAAGGAAAAACTGTTTTTT.

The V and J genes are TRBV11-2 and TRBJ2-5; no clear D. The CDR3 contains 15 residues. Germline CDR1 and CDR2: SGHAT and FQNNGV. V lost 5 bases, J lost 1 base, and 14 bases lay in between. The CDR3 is CASSLSLTIQETQYF. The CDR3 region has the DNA TGTGCCAGCAGCCTTTCCCTTACTATCCAAGAGACCCAGTACTTC.

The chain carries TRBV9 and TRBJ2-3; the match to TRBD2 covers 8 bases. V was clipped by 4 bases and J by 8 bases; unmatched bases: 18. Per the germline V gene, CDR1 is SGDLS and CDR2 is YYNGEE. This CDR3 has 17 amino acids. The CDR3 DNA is TGTGCCAGCAGCACTTATACGAAGGGAGCGGGGGAGGGTACGCAGTATTTT. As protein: CASSTYTKGAGEGTQYF. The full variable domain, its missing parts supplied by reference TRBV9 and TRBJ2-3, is DSGVTQTPKHLITATGQRVTLRCSPRSGDLSVYWYQQSLDQGLQFLIQYYNGEERAKGNILERFSAQQFPDLHSELNLSSLELGDSALYFCASSTYTKGAGEGTQYFGPGTRLTVL.

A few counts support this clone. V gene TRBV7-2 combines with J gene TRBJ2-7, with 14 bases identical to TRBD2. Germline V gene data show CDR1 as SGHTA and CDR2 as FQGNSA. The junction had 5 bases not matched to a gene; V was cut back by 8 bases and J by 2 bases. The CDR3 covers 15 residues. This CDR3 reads CASGLAGGIAYEQYF. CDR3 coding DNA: TGTGCCAGCGGACTAGCGGGGGGTATTGCCTACGAGCAGTACTTC.

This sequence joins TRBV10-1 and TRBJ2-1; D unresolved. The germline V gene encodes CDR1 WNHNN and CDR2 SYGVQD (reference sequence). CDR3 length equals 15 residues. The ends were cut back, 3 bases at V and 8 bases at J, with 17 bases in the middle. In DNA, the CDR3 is TGCGCCAGCAGTGATTTTACTACGCGCCGGGATGAGCAGTTCTTC. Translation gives CASSDFTTRRDEQFF.

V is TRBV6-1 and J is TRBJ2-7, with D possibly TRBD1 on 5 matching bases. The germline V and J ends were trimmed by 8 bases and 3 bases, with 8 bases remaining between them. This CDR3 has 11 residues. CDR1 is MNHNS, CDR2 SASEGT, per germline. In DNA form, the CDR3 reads TGTGCCAGCGGGGCAAGCTACGAGCAGTACTTC. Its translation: CASGASYEQYF.

CDR3 sequence reads: CSVEVIVPSGNTIYF. The CDR3 nucleotides are TGCAGCGTTGAAGTTATTGTTCCCTCTGGAAACACCATATATTTT. This chain connects TRBV29-1 to TRBJ1-3; D ambiguous. The V end lost 1 base, the J end lost 0 bases, and 10 bases lay between the germline ends. CDR3 length: 15 residues. CDR1 SQVTM and CDR2 ANQGSEA come from the germline V gene.

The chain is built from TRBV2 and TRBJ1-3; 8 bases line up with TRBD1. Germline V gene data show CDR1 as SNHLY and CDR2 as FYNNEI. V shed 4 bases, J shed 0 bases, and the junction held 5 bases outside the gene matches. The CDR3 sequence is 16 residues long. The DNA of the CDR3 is TGTGCCAGCAGTGGACAGGGGCTGCTCTCTGGAAACACCATATATTTT. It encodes CASSGQGLLSGNTIYF.

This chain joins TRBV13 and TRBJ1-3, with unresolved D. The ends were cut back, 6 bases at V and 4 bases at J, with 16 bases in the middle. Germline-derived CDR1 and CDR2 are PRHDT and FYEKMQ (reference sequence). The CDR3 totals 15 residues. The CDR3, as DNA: TGTGCCAGCAGAGGCGCTAAGGCGGGCGGAAACACCATATATTTT. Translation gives CASRGAKAGGNTIYF.

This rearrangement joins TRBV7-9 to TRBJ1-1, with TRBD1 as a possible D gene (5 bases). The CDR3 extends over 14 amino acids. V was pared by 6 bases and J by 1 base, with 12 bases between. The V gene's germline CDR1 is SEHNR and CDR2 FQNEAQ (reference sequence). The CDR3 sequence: CASRGDHRNTEAFF. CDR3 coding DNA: TGTGCCAGCAGAGGGGATCATCGGAACACTGAAGCTTTCTTT.

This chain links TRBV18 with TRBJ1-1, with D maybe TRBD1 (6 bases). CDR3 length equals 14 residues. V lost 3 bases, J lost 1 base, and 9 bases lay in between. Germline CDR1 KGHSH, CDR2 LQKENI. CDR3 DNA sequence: TGTGCCAGCTCACCGACGACAGGGAACACTGAAGCTTTCTTT. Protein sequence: CASSPTTGNTEAFF.